The TCR beta chain described here comes from a study of OX40 agonist ivuxolimab in advanced cancers. Turning to the study itself: Age averaged roughly 60 years (range about 20 to 80), and about 86% were male.

Study observations and caveats: It was not determined which antigens were specifically recognized by the peripheral T cells that had undergone clonal expansion. Low normalized T-cell clonal expansion was also seen in some nonresponders. In the 0.1 to 3.0 mg/kg range, CD4+ and CD8+ blood T cells had expanded clonally by week 6.

As regards this clone: The antigen is undetermined.

Sequenced by immunoSEQ multiplex PCR; TCRdb stores in-frame clones only, minus some. The profile shows about 30,000 clones, approximately 90% of them singletons. This CDR3 region has 15 residues. Looked up from germline, CDR1 is MNHEY and CDR2 is SMNVEV (reference sequence). V shed 6 bases and J shed 5 bases, with 19 bases lying between them. The rearrangement uses TRBV27 and TRBJ2-5; the D gene is possibly TRBD2 (5 bases). The material was CD4+ or CD8+ T cells sorted from blood, obtained in a trial of the OX40 agonist ivuxolimab. The clonotype was recovered from an adult with an advanced solid tumor such as melanoma, head and neck, liver or kidney cancer. The CDR3 nucleotides are TGTGCCAGCAGCTTTTCTCGGTCGGGGTTGGAGACCCAGTACTTC. It codes for CASSFSRSGLETQYF.